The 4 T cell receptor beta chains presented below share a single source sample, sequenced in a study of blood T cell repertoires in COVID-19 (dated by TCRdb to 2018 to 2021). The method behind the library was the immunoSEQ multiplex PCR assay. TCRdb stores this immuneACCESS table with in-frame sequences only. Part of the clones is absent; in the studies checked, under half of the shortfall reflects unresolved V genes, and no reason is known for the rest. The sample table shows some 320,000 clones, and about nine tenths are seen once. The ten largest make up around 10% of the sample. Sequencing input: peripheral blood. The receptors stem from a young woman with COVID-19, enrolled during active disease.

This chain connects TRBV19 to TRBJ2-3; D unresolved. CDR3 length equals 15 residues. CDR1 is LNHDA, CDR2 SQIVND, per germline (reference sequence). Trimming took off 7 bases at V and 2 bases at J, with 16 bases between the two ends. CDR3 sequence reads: CASTYSSGITDTQYF. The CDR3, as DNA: TGTGCCAGTACCTATAGTTCGGGTATCACAGATACGCAGTATTTT.

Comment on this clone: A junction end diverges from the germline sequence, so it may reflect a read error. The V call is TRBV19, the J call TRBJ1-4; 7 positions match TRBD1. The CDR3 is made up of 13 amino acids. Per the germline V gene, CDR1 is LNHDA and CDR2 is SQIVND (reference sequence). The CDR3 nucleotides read TGTGCCAGTAGCCCTTATCACCCCGGGACAGCCAATTTT. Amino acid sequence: CASSPYHPGTANF.

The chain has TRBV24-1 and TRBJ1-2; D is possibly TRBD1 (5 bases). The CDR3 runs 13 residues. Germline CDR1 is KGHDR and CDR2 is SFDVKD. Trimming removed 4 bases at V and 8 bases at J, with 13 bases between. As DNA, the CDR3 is TGTGCCACCAGTGAGTCCTCAGGGTCGGGCTACACCTTC. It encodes CATSESSGSGYTF.

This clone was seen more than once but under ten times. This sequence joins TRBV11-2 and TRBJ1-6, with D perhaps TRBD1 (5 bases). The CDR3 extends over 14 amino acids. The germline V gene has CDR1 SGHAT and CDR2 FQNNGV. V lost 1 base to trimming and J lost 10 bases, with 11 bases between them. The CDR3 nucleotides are TGTGCCAGCAGCTTAGTGAGTTCAGGGTCACCCCTCCACTTT. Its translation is CASSLVSSGSPLHF.